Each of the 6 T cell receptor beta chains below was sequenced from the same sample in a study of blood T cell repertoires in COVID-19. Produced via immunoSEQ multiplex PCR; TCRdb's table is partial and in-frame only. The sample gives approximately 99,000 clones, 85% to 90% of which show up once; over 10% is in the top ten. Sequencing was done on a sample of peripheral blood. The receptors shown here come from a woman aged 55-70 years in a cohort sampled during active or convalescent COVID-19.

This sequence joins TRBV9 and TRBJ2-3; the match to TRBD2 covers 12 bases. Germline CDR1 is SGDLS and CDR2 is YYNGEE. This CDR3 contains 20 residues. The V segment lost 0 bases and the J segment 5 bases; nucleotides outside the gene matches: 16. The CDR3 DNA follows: TGTGCCAGCAGCGTAGTTGGTAGTGCTAGCGGGGGGGCCCGGGAAGATACGCAGTATTTT. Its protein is CASSVVGSASGGAREDTQYF. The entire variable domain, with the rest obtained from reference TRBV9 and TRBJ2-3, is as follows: DSGVTQTPKHLITATGQRVTLRCSPRSGDLSVYWYQQSLDQGLQFLIQYYNGEERAKGNILERFSAQQFPDLHSELNLSSLELGDSALYFCASSVVGSASGGAREDTQYFGPGTRLTVL.

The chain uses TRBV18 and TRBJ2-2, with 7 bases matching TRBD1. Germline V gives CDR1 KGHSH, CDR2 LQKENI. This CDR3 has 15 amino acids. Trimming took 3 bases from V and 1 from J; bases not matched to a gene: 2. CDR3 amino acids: CASSPGQVNTGELFF. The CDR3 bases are TGTGCCAGCTCACCCGGACAGGTGAACACCGGGGAGCTGTTTTTT.

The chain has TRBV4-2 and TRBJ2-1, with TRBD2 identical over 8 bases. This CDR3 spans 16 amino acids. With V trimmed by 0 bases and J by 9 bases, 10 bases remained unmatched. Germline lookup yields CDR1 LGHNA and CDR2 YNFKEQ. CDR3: CASSQDHSGSQGEQFF. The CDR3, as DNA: TGTGCCAGCAGCCAAGATCACAGCGGGAGTCAAGGTGAGCAGTTCTTC.

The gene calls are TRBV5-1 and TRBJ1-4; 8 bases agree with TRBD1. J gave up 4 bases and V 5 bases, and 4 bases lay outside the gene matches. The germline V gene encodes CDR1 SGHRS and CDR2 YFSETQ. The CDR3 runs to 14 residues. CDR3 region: CASRGTGNNEKLFF. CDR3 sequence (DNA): TGCGCCAGCAGAGGGACAGGCAATAATGAAAAACTGTTTTTT.

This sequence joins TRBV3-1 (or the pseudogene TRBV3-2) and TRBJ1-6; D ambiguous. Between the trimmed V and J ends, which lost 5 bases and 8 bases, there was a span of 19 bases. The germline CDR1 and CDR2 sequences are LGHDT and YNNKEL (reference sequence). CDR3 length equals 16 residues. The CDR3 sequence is CASSSQSGVSHSPLHF. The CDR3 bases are TGTGCCAGCAGCTCACAGTCCGGGGTGTCGCATTCACCCCTCCACTTT.

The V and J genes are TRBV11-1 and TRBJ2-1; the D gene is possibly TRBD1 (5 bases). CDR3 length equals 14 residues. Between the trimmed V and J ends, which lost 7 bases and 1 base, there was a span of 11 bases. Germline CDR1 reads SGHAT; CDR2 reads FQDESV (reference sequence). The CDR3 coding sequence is TGTGCCAGCAAGCTAGGGGCTTCCTACAATGAGCAGTTCTTC. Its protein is CASKLGASYNEQFF.